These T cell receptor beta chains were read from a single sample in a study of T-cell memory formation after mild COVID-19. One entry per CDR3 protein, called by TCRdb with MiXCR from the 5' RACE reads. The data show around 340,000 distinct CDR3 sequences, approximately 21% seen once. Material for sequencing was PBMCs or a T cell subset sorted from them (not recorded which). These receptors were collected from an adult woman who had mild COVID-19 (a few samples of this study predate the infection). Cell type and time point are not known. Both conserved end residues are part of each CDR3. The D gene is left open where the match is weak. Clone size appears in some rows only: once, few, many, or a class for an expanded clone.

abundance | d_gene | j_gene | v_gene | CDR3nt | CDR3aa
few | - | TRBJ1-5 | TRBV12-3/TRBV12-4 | TGTGCCAGCCAGGGAGTGAACAATCAGCCCCAGCATTTT | CASQGVNNQPQHF
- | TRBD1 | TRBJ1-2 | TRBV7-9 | TGTGCCAGCAGCCCCGGGACAGGGCATGGCTACACCTTC | CASSPGTGHGYTF
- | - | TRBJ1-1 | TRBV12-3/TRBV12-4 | TGTGCCAGCACTTTTACTGGCGATGAAGCTTTCTTT | CASTFTGDEAFF
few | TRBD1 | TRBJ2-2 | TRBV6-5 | TGTGCCAGCAGTTACTCGGGGACAGGGATGAACACCGGGGAGCTGTTTTTT | CASSYSGTGMNTGELFF
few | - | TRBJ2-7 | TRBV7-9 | TGTGCCAGCAGCTTCGGAGGGGGGCACTACGAGCAGTACTTC | CASSFGGGHYEQYF
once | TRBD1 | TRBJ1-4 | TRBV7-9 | TGTGCCAGCAGCTCCAGGGGGACAACTAATGAAAAACTGTTTTTT | CASSSRGTTNEKLFF
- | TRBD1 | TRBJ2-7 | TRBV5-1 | TGCGCCAGCAGCCTAGCCGGGACAGGCTACGAGCAGTACTTC | CASSLAGTGYEQYF
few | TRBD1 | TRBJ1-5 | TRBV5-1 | TGCGCCAGCAGCGAGAGACAGGGAATGAACAATCAGCCCCAGCATTTT | CASSERQGMNNQPQHF
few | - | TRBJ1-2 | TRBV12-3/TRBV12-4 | TGTGCCAGCAGTTTCGGTTCCAACTATGGCTACACCTTC | CASSFGSNYGYTF
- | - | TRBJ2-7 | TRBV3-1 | TGTGCCAGCAGCCAAGATGGCTCAGGGGTGAGCGAGCAGTACTTC | CASSQDGSGVSEQYF
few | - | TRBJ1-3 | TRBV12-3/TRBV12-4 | TGTGCCAGCAGAGGAGGGGTTAGAAACACCATATATTTT | CASRGGVRNTIYF
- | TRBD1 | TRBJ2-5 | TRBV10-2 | TGCGCCAGCAGCGACAGGGACAGGGGAGGAGAGACCCAGTACTTC | CASSDRDRGGETQYF
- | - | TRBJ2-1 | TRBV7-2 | TGTGCCAGCAGACCCACTGGGGAACTCCTGGGGGTAAATGAGCAGTTCTTC | CASRPTGELLGVNEQFF
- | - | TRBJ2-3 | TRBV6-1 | TGTGCCAGCACCGAAAGCGTTGATCGCACAGATACGCAGTATTTT | CASTESVDRTDTQYF
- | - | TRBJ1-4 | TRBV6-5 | TGTGCCAGCAGTTACTCGGCAGGGAATAATGAAAAACTGTTTTTT | CASSYSAGNNEKLFF
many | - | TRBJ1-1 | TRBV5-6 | TGTGCCAGCAGCAGAAGGACAGCGACTGAAGCTTTCTTT | CASSRRTATEAFF
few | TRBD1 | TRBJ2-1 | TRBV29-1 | TGCAGCGGTTGGGTGCGGAGAATCACAGGGGATGAGCAGTTCTTC | CSGWVRRITGDEQFF
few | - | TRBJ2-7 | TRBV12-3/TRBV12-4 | TGTGCCAGCACCCAGTCGGGCGGGATCTCCTACGAGCAGTACTTC | CASTQSGGISYEQYF
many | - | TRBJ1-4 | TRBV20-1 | TGCAGTGCTAGATCTACTGGGGAAAAACTGTTTTTT | CSARSTGEKLFF
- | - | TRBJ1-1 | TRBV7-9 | TGTGCCAGCAGCACCTTGGACAGCCCGGTGAACACTGAAGCTTTCTTT | CASSTLDSPVNTEAFF
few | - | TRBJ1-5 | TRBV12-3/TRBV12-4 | TGTGCCAGCAGCCCTGCGGGGGGAATTGGTTCCCAGCATTTT | CASSPAGGIGSQHF
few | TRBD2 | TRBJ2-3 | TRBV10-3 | TGTGCCATCAGTGAGTTGGGACTAGCAGTCCCAGATACGCAGTATTTT | CAISELGLAVPDTQYF
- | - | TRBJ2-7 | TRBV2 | TGTGCCAGCAGTGAGGAGGGAAAGGGCTACGAGCAGTACTTC | CASSEEGKGYEQYF
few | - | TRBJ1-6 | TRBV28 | TGTGCCAGCAGTGTTACAGGGAAGCCCCTCCACTTT | CASSVTGKPLHF
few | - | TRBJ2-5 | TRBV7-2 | TGTGCCAGCAGCTTATCCGGAGACAGGCAGACCCAGTACTTC | CASSLSGDRQTQYF
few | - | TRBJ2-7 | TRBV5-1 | TGCGCCAGCAGTCCAGAGATTGACTACGAGCAGTACTTC | CASSPEIDYEQYF
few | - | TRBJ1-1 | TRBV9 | TGTGCCAGCAGCCCGGGTGAACCCTCAAGGAACACTGAAGCTTTCTTT | CASSPGEPSRNTEAFF
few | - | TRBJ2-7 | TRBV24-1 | TGTGCCACCAGTGATATACGACAGGGACTAACCGCCTACGAGCAGTACTTC | CATSDIRQGLTAYEQYF
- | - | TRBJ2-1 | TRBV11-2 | TGTGCCAGCAGCTTAGAGAACTTCCATGAGCAGTTCTTC | CASSLENFHEQFF
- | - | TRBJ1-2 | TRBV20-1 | TGCAGTGCTAGAGATATCGCCAGGGCACCGCGGGGTGGCTACACCTTC | CSARDIARAPRGGYTF
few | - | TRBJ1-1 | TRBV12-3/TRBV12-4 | TGTGCCAGCACGGTCGGGGCTGAAGCTTTCTTT | CASTVGAEAFF
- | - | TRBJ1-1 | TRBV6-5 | TGTGCCAGCAGTACAGGGAGATTGAACACTGAAGCTTTCTTT | CASSTGRLNTEAFF
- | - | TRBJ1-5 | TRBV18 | TGTGCCAGCTCGGAGGGAAGCAATCAGCCCCAGCATTTT | CASSEGSNQPQHF
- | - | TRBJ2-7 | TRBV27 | TGTGCCAGCAGTAAAAGCCCCGGACAGAGTTACATGGAGCAGTACTTC | CASSKSPGQSYMEQYF
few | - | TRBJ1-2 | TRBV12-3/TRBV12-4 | TGTGCCAGCAGTCCGCATCAGGGAGACTATGGCTACACCTTC | CASSPHQGDYGYTF
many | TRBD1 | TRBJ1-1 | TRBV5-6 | TGTGCCAGCAGCTTGGTTGGACAGGACACTGAAGCTTTCTTT | CASSLVGQDTEAFF
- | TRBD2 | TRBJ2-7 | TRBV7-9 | TGTGCCAGCATTTCTAGCGGGGCCTACGAGCAGTACTTC | CASISSGAYEQYF
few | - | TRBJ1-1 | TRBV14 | TGTGCCAGCAGCCACAAACAGGGCCATCCGGCTGAAGCTTTCTTT | CASSHKQGHPAEAFF
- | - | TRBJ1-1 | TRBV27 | TGTGCCAGCAGTCAGACGAACAGTGAAGCTTTCTTT | CASSQTNSEAFF
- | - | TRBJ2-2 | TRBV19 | TGTGCCAGTGGACAGCTCGGGGAGCTGTTTTTT | CASGQLGELFF
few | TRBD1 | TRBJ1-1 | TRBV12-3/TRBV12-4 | TGTGCCAGCAGTCCGGGACAGGCCTCGACTGAAGCTTTCTTT | CASSPGQASTEAFF
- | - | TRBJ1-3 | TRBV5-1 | TGCGCCAGCACCTGGGACGGTAACTCTGGAAACACCATATATTTT | CASTWDGNSGNTIYF
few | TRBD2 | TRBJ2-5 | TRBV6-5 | TGTGCCAGCAGCGCGACTAGCGGGAGTGAGACCCAGTACTTC | CASSATSGSETQYF
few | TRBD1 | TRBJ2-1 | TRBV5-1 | TGCGCCAGCAGCTATGGGACAGACAATGAGCAGTTCTTC | CASSYGTDNEQFF
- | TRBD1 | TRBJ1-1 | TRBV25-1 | TGTGCCAGCAGTGGCCCCGGGACAGGGAAAGGGGGACCTGAAGCTTTCTTT | CASSGPGTGKGGPEAFF
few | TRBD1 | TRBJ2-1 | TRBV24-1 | TGTGCTGGATGGGGGACAGCCTACAATGAGCAGTTCTTC | CAGWGTAYNEQFF
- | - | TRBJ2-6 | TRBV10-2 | TGCGCCAGCAGTGAGTCAGGACAGACCTCTGGGGCCAACGTCCTGACTTTC | CASSESGQTSGANVLTF
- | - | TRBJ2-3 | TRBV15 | TGTGCCACCAGCAGGGCCGGGGACCCGTCTGATACGCAGTATTTT | CATSRAGDPSDTQYF